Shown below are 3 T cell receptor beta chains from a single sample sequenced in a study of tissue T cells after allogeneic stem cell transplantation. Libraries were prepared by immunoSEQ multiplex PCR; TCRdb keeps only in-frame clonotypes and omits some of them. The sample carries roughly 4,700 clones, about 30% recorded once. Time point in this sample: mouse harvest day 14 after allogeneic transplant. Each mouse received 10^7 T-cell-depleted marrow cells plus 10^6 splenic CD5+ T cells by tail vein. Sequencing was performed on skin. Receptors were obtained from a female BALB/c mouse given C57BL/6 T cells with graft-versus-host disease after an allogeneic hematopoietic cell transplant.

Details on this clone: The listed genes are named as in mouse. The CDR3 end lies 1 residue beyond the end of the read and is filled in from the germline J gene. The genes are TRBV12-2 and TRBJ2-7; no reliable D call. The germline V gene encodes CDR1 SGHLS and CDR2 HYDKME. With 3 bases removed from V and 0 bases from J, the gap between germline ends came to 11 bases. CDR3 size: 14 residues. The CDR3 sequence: CASSIRQSSYEQYF. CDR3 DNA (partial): TGTGCCAGCTCTATCCGACAAAGCTCCTATGAACAGTAC.

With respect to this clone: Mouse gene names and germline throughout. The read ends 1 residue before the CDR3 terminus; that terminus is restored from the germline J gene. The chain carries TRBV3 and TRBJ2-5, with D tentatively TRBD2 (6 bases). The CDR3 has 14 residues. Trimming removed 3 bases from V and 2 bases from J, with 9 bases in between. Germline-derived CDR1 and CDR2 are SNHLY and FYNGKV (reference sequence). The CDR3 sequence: CASSFLGVQDTQYF. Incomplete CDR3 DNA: TGTGCCAGCAGCTTTTTGGGGGTCCAAGACACCCAGTAC.

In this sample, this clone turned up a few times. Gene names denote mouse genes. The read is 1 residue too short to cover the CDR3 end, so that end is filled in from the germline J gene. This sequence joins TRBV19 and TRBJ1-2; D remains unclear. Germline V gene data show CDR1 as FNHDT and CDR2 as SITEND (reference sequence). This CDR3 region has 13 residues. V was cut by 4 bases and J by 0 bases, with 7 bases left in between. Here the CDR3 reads CASSDTSNSDYTF. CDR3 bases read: TGTGCCAGCAGTGACACCTCAAACTCCGACTACACC.